These 15 T cell receptor beta chains originate from one sample sequenced in a study of response to subunit inactivated influenza vaccine. One entry per CDR3 protein results from TCRdb running MiXCR on the RT-PCR reads. The sample has approximately 500,000 distinct CDR3 sequences; 14% are singletons. The sample consisted of PBMCs from blood, taken approximately 13 days after vaccination. The source of these receptors is a middle-aged man who received an inactivated influenza vaccine.

V and J are TRBV12-3 or TRBV12-4 and TRBJ1-6; D is unclear. This CDR3 region has 13 residues. V was shortened by 6 bases and J by 9 bases, with 12 bases between the two germline ends. The CDR3 bases are TGTGCCAGCAGCCCGCGGTGGGTTTCACCCCTCCACTTT. It encodes CASSPRWVSPLHF.

The chain employs TRBV5-5 and TRBJ1-1; a weak D match, TRBD1 (6 bases). V was cut by 1 base and J by 11 bases, with 15 bases left in between. CDR1 is SGHKS and CDR2 is YYEKEE in the germline V gene (reference sequence). The CDR3 is made up of 13 amino acids. This CDR3 is CASSLWTEPPAFF. In DNA form, the CDR3 reads TGTGCCAGCAGCTTGTGGACAGAGCCCCCGGCTTTCTTT.

This clonotype turned up a few times. The chain employs TRBV5-1 and TRBJ1-4; D perhaps matches TRBD1 (5 bases). Germline V gene lookup returns CDR1 SGHRS and CDR2 YFSETQ. CDR3 length: 15 residues. Trimming stripped 2 bases from V and 6 bases from J, with 14 bases between. The CDR3 region has the DNA TGCGCCAGCAGCTTAGGAGGGGTTTCTGATGAAAAACTGTTTTTT. This sequence encodes CASSLGGVSDEKLFF.

This clonotype was counted a few times. The chain is built from TRBV20-1 and TRBJ2-2; 15 nucleotides line up with TRBD2. In germline, CDR1 is DFQATT, CDR2 SNEGSKA (reference sequence). After removal of 0 bases from V and 5 bases from J, the junction contained 1 base not matched to a gene. This CDR3 has 16 residues. The CDR3 loop reads CSAREGTSGRTGELFF. Here the CDR3 DNA reads TGCAGTGCTAGAGAGGGGACTAGCGGGAGGACCGGGGAGCTGTTTTTT.

Many counts were recorded for this clonotype. V gene TRBV5-1 combines with J gene TRBJ2-1; 10 bases match TRBD1. This CDR3 has 17 residues. Germline trimming cut 3 bases from V and 6 bases from J; bases unmatched to any gene: 12. CDR1 and CDR2 (germline): SGHRS, YFSETQ. The CDR3 here is CASSSGTGASRVNEQFF. The DNA for the CDR3 is TGCGCCAGCAGCTCCGGGACAGGGGCATCGAGGGTCAATGAGCAGTTCTTC.

V and J are TRBV5-1 and TRBJ2-7, with a possible D match to TRBD2 (5 bases). Trimming pared 4 bases from V and 4 bases from J, leaving 18 bases between. This CDR3 has 15 residues. Germline V gene lookup returns CDR1 SGHRS and CDR2 YFSETQ. CDR3 bases: TGCGCCAGCAGCCCAGGACTTCCGGGCGAATACGAGCAGTACTTC. It codes for CASSPGLPGEYEQYF.

The chain couples TRBV20-1 to TRBJ2-1; 12 nucleotides align to TRBD2. V lost 6 bases to trimming and J lost 4 bases; unmatched junction nucleotides: 7. The germline V gene encodes CDR1 DFQATT and CDR2 SNEGSKA (reference sequence). This CDR3 comprises 15 residues. CDR3 sequence: CSADETSGGYNEQFF. CDR3 DNA sequence: TGCAGTGCCGATGAGACTAGCGGGGGTTACAATGAGCAGTTCTTC.

Regarding this clonotype: This may come from a read error, since a much larger clone is one base off. This chain links TRBV3-1 with TRBJ1-4; D remains ambiguous. The germline CDR1 and CDR2 sequences are LGHDT and YNNKEL (reference sequence). This CDR3 has 11 residues. V shed 0 bases and J shed 7 bases, with 0 bases lying between them. CDR3 amino acids: CASSQDEKLFF. The CDR3 nucleotides are TGTGCCAGCAGCCAAGATGAAAAACTGTTTTTT.

This clonotype has just a few counts. V usage is TRBV20-1 and J usage is TRBJ2-1; D gene uncertain. The germline V and J ends were trimmed by 1 base and 3 bases, with 13 bases remaining between them. In germline, CDR1 is DFQATT, CDR2 SNEGSKA (reference sequence). The CDR3 totals 15 residues. CDR3 nucleotide sequence: TGCAGTGCTAGAGTAGGTCCAGGAGACTACAATGAGCAGTTCTTC. Translation gives CSARVGPGDYNEQFF.

This clonotype has just a few counts. The J gene is TRBJ2-6, the V gene TRBV4-1; D is uncertain. With 1 base removed from V and 4 bases from J, the gap between germline ends came to 11 bases. Germline V gene data show CDR1 as MGHRA and CDR2 as YSYEKL. CDR3 length: 16 residues. In DNA form, the CDR3 reads TGCGCCAGCAGCCAAGTCCGGGCCGGGGGGGCCAACGTCCTGACTTTC. As protein: CASSQVRAGGANVLTF.

This chain connects TRBV7-2 to TRBJ2-3, with unresolved D. Germline lookup yields CDR1 SGHTA and CDR2 FQGNSA. This CDR3 spans 15 amino acids. V dropped 1 base and J dropped 6 bases, with 14 bases sitting between them. This CDR3 is CASSLVHYPSDTQYF. CDR3 nucleotides: TGTGCCAGCAGCTTAGTGCATTATCCTAGTGATACGCAGTATTTT.

This clonotype was counted between two and nine times. The chain uses TRBV6-2 or TRBV6-3 and TRBJ2-5; 7 nucleotides align to TRBD2. The CDR3 runs to 14 residues. V was clipped by 2 bases and J by 1 base; unmatched bases: 1. Per the germline V gene, CDR1 is MNHEY and CDR2 is SVGEGT. CDR3 sequence reads: CASSYSGAQETQYF. In nucleotides, the CDR3 is TGTGCCAGCAGTTACAGCGGGGCCCAAGAGACCCAGTACTTC.

This sequence joins TRBV5-5 and TRBJ1-5; TRBD1 matches at 8 bases. The ends lost 3 bases at V and 0 bases at J; junction bases unmatched: 5. This CDR3 is 16 amino acids long. Germline values: CDR1 SGHKS, CDR2 YYEKEE (reference sequence). CDR3 protein: CASSSGTGTSNQPQHF. The CDR3 DNA follows: TGTGCCAGCAGCTCCGGGACAGGTACTAGCAATCAGCCCCAGCATTTT. The full variable domain, in which reference TRBV5-5 and TRBJ1-5 provide the parts outside the CDR3, is DAGVTQSPTHLIKTRGQQVTLRCSPISGHKSVSWYQQVLGQGPQFIFQYYEKEERGRGNFPDRFSARQFPNYSSELNVNALLLGDSALYLCASSSGTGTSNQPQHFGDGTRLSIL.

This clonotype was seen a handful of times. The V call is TRBV7-9, the J call TRBJ2-1; D remains unclear. CDR1 SEHNR and CDR2 FQNEAQ come from the germline V gene (reference sequence). The CDR3 contains 12 residues. The V end was cut by 3 bases, the J end by 7 bases, with 7 bases between. CDR3 sequence (DNA): TGTGCCAGCAGCTTTCATGAGAATGAGCAGTTCTTC. This sequence encodes CASSFHENEQFF.

A few counts support this clonotype. This chain joins TRBV14 and TRBJ1-1; 7 bases align to TRBD1. Germline CDR1 and CDR2: SGHDN and FVKESK. The length of the CDR3 is 16 residues. V was pared by 6 bases and J by 0 bases, with 10 bases of the junction left unmatched. CDR3 nucleotide sequence: TGTGCCAGCAGAAGACGACAGGGCGCCATGAACACTGAAGCTTTCTTT. It is translated as CASRRRQGAMNTEAFF.